The TCR beta chain under discussion was sequenced for a study of spatial heterogeneity in lung cancer. Overall study: Any follow-up PBMC samples that were available went on to be sequenced, and the median time to follow-up was around 22 months after resection. Beta-chain sequences were consistently detected more often than alpha-chain sequences. Within raw reads, each unique TCR and UMI combination appeared on average more than ten times. Study-wide points: Relative to follow-up, resection was when ubiquitous expanded tumor TCRs appeared more in blood.

The CDR3 runs to 11 residues. In germline, CDR1 is SGHDT, CDR2 YYEEEE. With 1 base removed from V and 5 bases from J, the gap between germline ends came to 3 bases. As to time point: blood at routine non-recurrence follow-up after resection. The authors sequenced whole RNA from tumor, nontumor lung or frozen PBMC without sorting. TCRdb independently ran MiXCR on the 5' RACE reads; one entry per CDR3 protein. This sample has under 30,000 distinct CDR3 sequences; under 6.5% occur once, and the top ten carry under 25%. The sample holds many counts of this clonotype. Its antigen is as yet unknown. V usage is TRBV5-6 and J usage is TRBJ2-5, with D hard to call. This specimen was PBMCs, taken at follow-up. This clonotype was obtained from a male donor with early-stage non-small cell lung cancer. CDR3: CASSLSETQYF. CDR3 nucleotide sequence: TGTGCCAGCAGCTTGAGCGAGACCCAGTACTTC.